The present entry profiles one TCR beta chain with its context. Its target antigen remains unknown. Nothing much larger sits one base from this clone, and base qualities are not available. This sample is part of a study of T cells after yellow fever vaccination (dated by TCRdb to the late 2010s). For context, the study as a whole: Libraries from fractions with low cell numbers were prepared with the SMART-Seq v4 Ultra Low Input RNA kit. Bulk TCR alpha and beta repertoires were sequenced longitudinally to track T-cell clones before and after primary and booster YFV17D yellow fever vaccination. Two healthy male donors made up the cohort, one aged 18 to 29 years and the other aged 30 to 40 years. Blood samples were taken at several timepoints before and after primary and secondary immunization, and bulk PBMC replicates and cell subsets were isolated. Overall study outcomes, separate from this receptor: Computational filtering was required because FACS-sorted repertoires could contain abundant contaminating clonotypes from the bulk population. Because only a couple of donors were included in the study, the extent to which the findings can be generalized is limited. A small fraction of clonotypes showed up in both the CD4 and CD8 compartments, probably as a result of convergent recombination. After the booster, most of the clones that had expanded following primary vaccination were detected again (around 95% of CD4 and roughly nine tenths of CD8), which suggests that memory was broadly maintained. The secondary T-cell response was found to be weaker but faster than the primary response, with a peak reached on day 5 rather than on day 15.

The label giving this sample's treatment or condition can be read as: live attenuated yellow fever vaccine strain. At each blood-draw timepoint, two biological replicates of bulk PBMCs were collected. PBMCs were isolated from peripheral blood using a standard Ficoll-Paque protocol. TriZol was used to extract RNA from bulk PBMCs, CD4 and CD8 fractions, and dextramer-positive and dextramer-negative fractions. TCR cDNA was synthesized by 5'RACE template switching, which introduced a universal primer site and unique molecular identifiers. Priming for cDNA synthesis came from both the TCR alpha and TCR beta constant segments. Library amplification used two PCR steps, and the second PCR step added sample barcodes and sequencing adapters. Sequencing of libraries was performed on Illumina HiSeq 2500 (2x100 bp) or NovaSeq (2x150 bp). The study's own analysis went as follows. Demultiplexing of reads and collapsing into UMI consensus sequences were performed with MIGEC, and V(D)J alignment was carried out with MiXCR. Vaccine-responding clonotypes were defined with edgeR using replicate PBMC samples, requiring FDR below 0.01 and a log2 fold change above 5 up to day 15. Bulk clonotypes were assigned CD4 or CD8 identity according to which sequenced CD4 or CD8 repertoire held them at higher abundance. In TCRdb, the public reads were trimmed at Q25 with fastp and aligned with MiXCR, with productive beta chains retained. Each entry merges the rows of one CDR3 protein and shows their most common DNA and genes. The V and J calls here are based on TCRdb, not the publication. Here the sample has 450,000 to 550,000 distinct CDR3 sequences; 20% to 25% occur a single time. Of the sample, roughly 16% falls within the top ten clones.

V is pared back by 5 bases and J by 3 bases, with 11 bases lying between the germline termini. According to the germline V gene, CDR1 reads SGHTA and CDR2 reads FQGNSA. The CDR3 has 14 amino acids, counting the end cysteine and phenylalanine. The sequence is cut down to CDR3 DNA, 42 bases in frame from base 1. The specimen was PBMCs, collected roughly 20 days after the first yellow fever vaccination. The receptor's source is a man between 18 and 35 years old who received the YFV17D yellow fever vaccine. The chain couples TRBV7-2 to TRBJ1-5; 6 matching bases give a weak D call of TRBD1. The CDR3 region reads CASSATGLNQPQHF. The DNA is TGTGCCAGCAGCGCTACAGGGCTCAATCAGCCCCAGCATTTT.